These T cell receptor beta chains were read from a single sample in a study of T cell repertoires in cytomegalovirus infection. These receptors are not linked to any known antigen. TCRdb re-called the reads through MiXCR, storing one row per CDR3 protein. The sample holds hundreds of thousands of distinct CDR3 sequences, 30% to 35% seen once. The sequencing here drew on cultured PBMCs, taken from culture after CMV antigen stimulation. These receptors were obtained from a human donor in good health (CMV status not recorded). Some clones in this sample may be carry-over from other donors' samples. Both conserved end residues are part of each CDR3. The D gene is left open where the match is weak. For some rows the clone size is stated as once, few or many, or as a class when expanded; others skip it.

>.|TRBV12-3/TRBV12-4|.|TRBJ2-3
TGTGCCAGCAGTTTAAGAGTTTCTGTCACAGATACGCAGTATTTT
CASSLRVSVTDTQYF
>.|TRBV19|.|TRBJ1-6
TGTGCCAGTGATGGAGGGACTCAAGGGGGTTCACCCCTCCACTTT
CASDGGTQGGSPLHF
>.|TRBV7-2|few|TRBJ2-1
TGTGCCAGTGATCACGGGAGTGGCTACAATGAGCAGTTCTTC
CASDHGSGYNEQFF
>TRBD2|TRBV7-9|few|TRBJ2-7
TGTGCCAGCAGCTTCGGGACACAGGGACTAGCTTTTCGCCCCACCAACTACGAGCAGTACTTC
CASSFGTQGLAFRPTNYEQYF
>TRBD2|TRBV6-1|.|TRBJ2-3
TGTGCCAGCAGCCTCCGACTAGCGGACCTGGGAGATACGCAGTATTTT
CASSLRLADLGDTQYF
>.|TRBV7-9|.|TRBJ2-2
TGTGCCAGCAGCTTATGGGGGGAAGGTGCCGGGGAGCTGTTTTTT
CASSLWGEGAGELFF
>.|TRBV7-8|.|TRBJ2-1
TGTGCCAGCAGCTTAGGGCCGGGGAGAAGCTCCTACAATGAGCAGTTCTTC
CASSLGPGRSSYNEQFF
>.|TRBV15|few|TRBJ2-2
TGTGCCACCAGCAGACGGGGCGGGCTGGCCGGGGAGCTGTTTTTT
CATSRRGGLAGELFF
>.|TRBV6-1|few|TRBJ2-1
TGTGCCAGCAGTGAAGCTGGGCTGAACAATGAGCAGTTCTTC
CASSEAGLNNEQFF
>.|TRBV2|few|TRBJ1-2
TGTGCCAGCAGGGACTGGACAAAAACTAACTATGGCTACACCTTC
CASRDWTKTNYGYTF
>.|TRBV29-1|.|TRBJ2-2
TGCAGCGTTGAAGGCAGGGGTCGTACCGGGGAGCTGTTTTTT
CSVEGRGRTGELFF
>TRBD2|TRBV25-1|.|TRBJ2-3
TGTGCCAGCCTAATTCGACTAGCGGGAGGGCCTGGGGTCACAGATACGCAGTATTTT
CASLIRLAGGPGVTDTQYF
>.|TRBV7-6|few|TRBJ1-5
TGTGCCAGCAGCTCGTCTAAAACCTCCCGGGACACCAGAGGTAGCAATCAGCCCCAGCATTTT
CASSSSKTSRDTRGSNQPQHF
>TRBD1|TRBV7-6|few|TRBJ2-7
TGTGCCAGCAGCTCGGACAGTTGGGGACAGGGCGAGCAGTACTTC
CASSSDSWGQGEQYF
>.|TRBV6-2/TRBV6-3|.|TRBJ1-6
TGTGCCAGCAGTTACATGGGAACCTATAATTCACCCCTCCACTTT
CASSYMGTYNSPLHF
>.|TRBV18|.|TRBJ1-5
TGTGCCAGCTCATGGGGTACACTGCCGGAGCCCCAGCATTTT
CASSWGTLPEPQHF
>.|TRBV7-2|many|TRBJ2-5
TGTGCCAGCAGCTTCGGGGCGGACCTCTTACAAGAGACCCAGTACTTC
CASSFGADLLQETQYF
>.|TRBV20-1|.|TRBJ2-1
TGCAGTGCTAATGCTCCGAGGGCAGGCTACAATGAGCAGTTCTTC
CSANAPRAGYNEQFF
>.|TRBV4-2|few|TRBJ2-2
TGTGCCAGCAGCCAAGGACTAGAGGTGACCGGGGAGCTGTTTTTT
CASSQGLEVTGELFF
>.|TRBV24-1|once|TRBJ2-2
TGTGCCACCAGTGATTTTCTCAGGGGAAACACCGGGGAGCTGTTTTTT
CATSDFLRGNTGELFF
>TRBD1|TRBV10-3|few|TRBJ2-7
TGTGCCATCAGTGTACGGGGACAGGGACCCTACGAGCAGTACTTC
CAISVRGQGPYEQYF
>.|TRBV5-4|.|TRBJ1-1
TGTGCCAGCAGCTTCCCAGGATCCATGAACACTGAAGCTTTCTTT
CASSFPGSMNTEAFF
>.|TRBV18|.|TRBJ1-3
TGTGCCAGCTCACCACTATCAACAGGGCGAGGTTCTGGAAACACCATATATTTT
CASSPLSTGRGSGNTIYF
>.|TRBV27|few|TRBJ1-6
TGTGCCAGCAGCGGCCTGGACGGACTTAATTCACCCCTCCACTTT
CASSGLDGLNSPLHF
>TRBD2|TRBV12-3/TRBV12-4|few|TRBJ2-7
TGTGCCAGCAGTTTAGATCTTAGCGGGGGCGAGCAGTACTTC
CASSLDLSGGEQYF
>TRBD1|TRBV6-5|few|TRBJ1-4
TGTGCCAGCAGTGCGGGACAGGGATCATATGAAAAACTGTTTTTT
CASSAGQGSYEKLFF
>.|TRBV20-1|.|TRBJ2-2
TGCAGTGCTAAGATCCCAGGAAACACCGGGGAGCTGTTTTTT
CSAKIPGNTGELFF
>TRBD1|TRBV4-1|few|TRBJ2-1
TGCGCCAGCAGCCAATGGGGCCGGACAGGGTTACTAGATGAGCAGTTCTTC
CASSQWGRTGLLDEQFF
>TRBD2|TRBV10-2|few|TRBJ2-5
TGCGCCAGCGGAACTAGCGGGACCCAAGAGACCCAGTACTTC
CASGTSGTQETQYF
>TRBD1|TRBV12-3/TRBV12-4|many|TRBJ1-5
TGTGCCAGCAGTCTCGGGACAGCTGGGAATCAGCCCCAGCATTTT
CASSLGTAGNQPQHF
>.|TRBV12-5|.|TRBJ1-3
TGTGCTAGTCAGTTGACCCCAAACACCATATATTTT
CASQLTPNTIYF
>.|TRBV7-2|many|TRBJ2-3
TGTGCCAGCAGCTTTTGGGCTAGACCAGATACGCAGTATTTT
CASSFWARPDTQYF
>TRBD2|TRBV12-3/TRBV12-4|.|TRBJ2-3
TGTGCCAGCAGACCAAGCGGGAGGGCCGGAGATACGCAGTATTTT
CASRPSGRAGDTQYF
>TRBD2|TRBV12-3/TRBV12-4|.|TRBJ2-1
TGTGCCAGCAGTCCTCTCGGGGCGGGGGTTCCTAATGAGCAGTTCTTC
CASSPLGAGVPNEQFF
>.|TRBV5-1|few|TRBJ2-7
TGCGCCAGCAGCCCCGCGGAGCCCCCGGAGCACGAGCAGTACTTC
CASSPAEPPEHEQYF
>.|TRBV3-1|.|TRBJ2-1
TGTGCCAGCACTCCATTCAACGGCGGGACTGAGCAGTTCTTC
CASTPFNGGTEQFF
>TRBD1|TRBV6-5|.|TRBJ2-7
TGTGCCAGCAGCGCCGGGACAGGGGGTACTAAGCAGTACTTC
CASSAGTGGTKQYF
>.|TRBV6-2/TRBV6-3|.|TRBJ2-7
TGTGCCAGCAGACTTAGCTCCTACGAGCAGTACTTC
CASRLSSYEQYF
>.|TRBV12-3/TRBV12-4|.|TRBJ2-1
TGTGCCAGCAGTAGGAGGGAGAATGAGCAGTTCTTC
CASSRRENEQFF
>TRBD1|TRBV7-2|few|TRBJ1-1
TGTGCCAGCAGCACAACAGGGGGCTTTAACACTGAAGCTTTCTTT
CASSTTGGFNTEAFF
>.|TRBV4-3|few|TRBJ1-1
TGCGCCAGCAGCCAAGTTGGGAGGAACACTGAAGCTTTCTTT
CASSQVGRNTEAFF
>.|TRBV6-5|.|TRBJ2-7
TGTGCCAGCAGTTACTCTTTAGGGAACGAGCAGTACTTC
CASSYSLGNEQYF
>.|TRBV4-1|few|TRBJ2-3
TGCGCCAGCAGCCAATTGTGGGGGGCGGGGACAGATACGCAGTATTTT
CASSQLWGAGTDTQYF
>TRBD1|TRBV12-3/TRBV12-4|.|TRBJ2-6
TGTGCCAGCAGTTACCGGACAGGGTCTACCTCTGGGGCCAACGTCCTGACTTTC
CASSYRTGSTSGANVLTF
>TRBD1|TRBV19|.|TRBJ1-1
TGTGCCAGTAGTCTCAAGGGACAGGGACGGGCTTTCTTT
CASSLKGQGRAFF
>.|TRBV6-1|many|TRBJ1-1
TGTGCCAGTACCCCGGGACCCGCTTTACAGCGGGGGAACACTGAAGCTTTCTTT
CASTPGPALQRGNTEAFF
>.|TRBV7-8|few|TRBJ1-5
TGTGCCAGCAGCCAAAGCGGACAGCCCCAGCATTTT
CASSQSGQPQHF
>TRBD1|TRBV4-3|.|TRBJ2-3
TGCGCCAGCAGCCAAGCCCCCCAGGGGGTACTACCTACAGATACGCAGTATTTT
CASSQAPQGVLPTDTQYF
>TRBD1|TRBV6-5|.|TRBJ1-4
TGTGCCAGCAGTCGGTTGGGACAGGGATATGCAACTAATGAAAAACTGTTTTTT
CASSRLGQGYATNEKLFF
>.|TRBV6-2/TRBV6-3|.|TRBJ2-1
TGTGCCAGCAGTTCCCCCCGGGAGCAGTTCTTC
CASSSPREQFF
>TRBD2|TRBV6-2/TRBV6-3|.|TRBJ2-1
TGTGCCAGCAGTTACTTCTTTGCGGGAGGGCCGCTGGAAAGCTCCTACAATGAGCAGTTCTTC
CASSYFFAGGPLESSYNEQFF
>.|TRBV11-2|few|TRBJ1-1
TGTGCCAGCAGCCCCTTCGGTTCGTCTGAAGCTTTCTTT
CASSPFGSSEAFF
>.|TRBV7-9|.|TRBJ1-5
TGTGCCAGCAGCCCCGGGGGGACTCAGCCCCAGCATTTT
CASSPGGTQPQHF
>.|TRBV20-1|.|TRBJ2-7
TGCAGTGCTTACCGGGACGTCTACGAGCAGTACTTC
CSAYRDVYEQYF
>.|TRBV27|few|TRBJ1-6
TGTGCCAGCAGTTCAACAGGGCCACCCCTCCACTTT
CASSSTGPPLHF
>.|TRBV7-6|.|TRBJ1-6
TGTGCCAGCAGCTTAGTTCCCCGGGGTGGAATTTCACCCCTCCACTTT
CASSLVPRGGISPLHF
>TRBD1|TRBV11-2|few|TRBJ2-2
TGTGCCAGCAGCTACCTGGACAGGACGAACACCGGGGAGCTGTTTTTT
CASSYLDRTNTGELFF
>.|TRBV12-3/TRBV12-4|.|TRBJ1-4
TGTGCCAGCAGTTTTGACGGTGAAAAACTGTTTTTT
CASSFDGEKLFF
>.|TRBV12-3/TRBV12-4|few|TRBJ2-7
TGTGCCAGCAGTTTAGTGAAGATCTACGAGCAGTACTTC
CASSLVKIYEQYF
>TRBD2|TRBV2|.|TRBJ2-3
TGTGCCAGCAGTCGGGGGGTCTACACAGATACGCAGTATTTT
CASSRGVYTDTQYF